These 14 T cell receptor beta chains were sequenced from one sample in a study of blood T cell repertoires in COVID-19. Using immunoSEQ multiplex PCR, the repertoire was profiled, and TCRdb retains in-frame clones only, with some absent. This sample carries 650,000 to 800,000 clones, around 90% of them seen once, and the ten largest clones take under 0.3%. Sequenced: peripheral blood. These receptors all come from a woman under 30 with acute or convalescent COVID-19.

The chain is built from TRBV30 and TRBJ1-2; no reliable D call. CDR3 length equals 12 residues. Germline values: CDR1 GTSNPN, CDR2 SVGIG (reference sequence). V lost 2 bases, J lost 3 bases, and 7 bases lay in between. Here the CDR3 DNA reads TGTGCCTGGAGTACAGTGGACTATGGCTACACCTTC. Protein: CAWSTVDYGYTF.

The chain couples TRBV4-2 to TRBJ2-5; 7 bases align to TRBD1. Germline V gives CDR1 LGHNA, CDR2 YNFKEQ. The V segment lost 1 base and the J segment 2 bases; nucleotides outside the gene matches: 1. The CDR3 has 14 amino acids. The CDR3 region is CASSQGRGQETQYF. CDR3 in DNA: TGTGCCAGCAGCCAAGGCAGGGGGCAAGAGACCCAGTACTTC.

This rearrangement joins TRBV9 to TRBJ2-1; 9 nucleotides match TRBD2. The CDR3 covers 16 residues. Trimming removed 0 bases from V and 7 bases from J; junction bases left unmatched: 8. Germline V gene sequence: CDR1 SGDLS, CDR2 YYNGEE. CDR3 residues: CASSVVGAGGQNEQFF. For the CDR3, the DNA is TGTGCCAGCAGCGTAGTAGGAGCGGGGGGCCAGAATGAGCAGTTCTTC.

V gene TRBV10-3 combines with J gene TRBJ1-2, with TRBD1 identical over 7 bases. The CDR3 is made up of 14 amino acids. V gave up 6 bases and J gave up 2 bases; unmatched junction bases: 6. Germline V lookup: CDR1 ENHRY, CDR2 SYGVKD. CDR3 region: CAIRVEGQNYGYTF. CDR3 bases: TGTGCCATCAGAGTAGAGGGACAGAACTATGGCTACACCTTC.

The DNA of the CDR3 is TGCGCCAGCAGCTCCACCCAGGGTGAGCAGTTCTTC. Translated, it gives CASSSTQGEQFF. This rearrangement joins TRBV5-1 to TRBJ2-1; D possibly corresponds to TRBD1 (5 bases). The germline gives CDR1 SGHRS, CDR2 YFSETQ. Trimming shortened V by 3 bases and J by 9 bases, and 10 bases separated the two germline ends. The length of the CDR3 is 12 residues.

V usage is TRBV25-1 and J usage is TRBJ1-2; a weak D match, TRBD1 (6 bases). Germline V gene sequence: CDR1 MGHDK, CDR2 SYGVNS. The CDR3 loop spans 16 amino acids. V lost 1 base and J lost 4, with 16 bases in between. The CDR3 sequence is CASSEWGEGEGYGYTF. CDR3 DNA: TGTGCCAGCAGTGAATGGGGAGAGGGGGAGGGCTATGGCTACACCTTC.

This clone was seen just once. This chain uses TRBV6-5 with TRBJ1-5, with no clear D. The germline CDR1 and CDR2 sequences are MNHEY and SVGAGI. The CDR3 spans 16 residues. V lost 2 bases, J lost 2 bases, and 13 bases lay in between. In DNA form, the CDR3 reads TGTGCCAGCAGTTACCAGGCCCCCCCTGGCAATCAGCCCCAGCATTTT. It specifies CASSYQAPPGNQPQHF.

The rearrangement links TRBV11-2 to TRBJ1-6, with D possibly matching TRBD1 (5 bases). CDR3 length equals 14 residues. Between the trimmed V and J ends, which lost 3 bases and 7 bases, there was a span of 10 bases. Per the germline V gene, CDR1 is SGHAT and CDR2 is FQNNGV. In nucleotides, the CDR3 is TGTGCCAGCAGCTTTGGGGGGGGGAATTCACCCCTCCACTTT. It encodes CASSFGGGNSPLHF.

The V gene is TRBV7-3, the J gene TRBJ1-6, with 8 bases matching TRBD1. Germline loops: CDR1 SGHTA, CDR2 FQGTGA. The CDR3 length is 15 residues. Losses at the gene ends were 5 bases for V and 10 bases for J; bases not matched to a gene: 10. The CDR3 is CASSLTGAGGSPLHF. The CDR3 DNA sequence: TGTGCCAGCAGCCTGACAGGGGCGGGAGGGTCACCCCTCCACTTT.

The chain employs TRBV11-3 and TRBJ2-2, with a possible D match to TRBD1 (6 bases). The CDR3 length is 14 residues. From germline, CDR1 is SGHNT and CDR2 YENEEA. V was clipped by 5 bases and J by 6 bases, with 13 bases between them. The CDR3 region is CASSLGGVAGELFF. In nucleotides, the CDR3 is TGTGCCAGCAGCCTAGGGGGAGTTGCCGGGGAGCTGTTTTTT. Full variable domain (missing parts from reference TRBV11-3 and TRBJ2-2): EAGVVQSPRYKIIEKKQPVAFWCNPISGHNTLYWYLQNLGQGPELLIRYENEEAVDDSQLPKDRFSAERLKGVDSTLKIQPAELGDSAVYLCASSLGGVAGELFFGEGSRLTVL.

V usage is TRBV4-2 and J usage is TRBJ2-7; weak D call: TRBD1 (6 bases). V gave up 5 bases and J gave up 7 bases, with 21 bases separating them. CDR3 size: 15 residues. Germline CDR1 reads LGHNA; CDR2 reads YNFKEQ. This CDR3 reads CASSFRQEGGLEQYF. The CDR3 nucleotides read TGTGCCAGCAGCTTCCGACAGGAAGGGGGTCTGGAGCAGTACTTC.

The chain couples TRBV11-2 to TRBJ2-7; the match to TRBD1 covers 8 bases. CDR3 length: 15 amino acids. In germline, CDR1 is SGHAT, CDR2 FQNNGV. The V gene end was trimmed by 5 bases and the J gene end by 3 bases; junction bases not matched to a gene: 9. The CDR3 DNA is TGTGCCAGCAGCCCGACAGGGGCCCCCCTCTACGAGCAGTACTTC. Translated: CASSPTGAPLYEQYF.

The rearrangement links TRBV5-6 to TRBJ2-4; D gene unclear. Per the germline V gene, CDR1 is SGHDT and CDR2 is YYEEEE. Trimming shortened V by 2 bases and J by 2 bases, and 8 bases separated the two germline ends. This CDR3 region has 14 residues. In DNA, the CDR3 is TGTGCCAGCAGCTTTACAATATCCAAAAACATTCAGTACTTC. Translated, it gives CASSFTISKNIQYF. The variable domain in full, with the rest retrieved from reference TRBV5-6 and TRBJ2-4, is DAGVTQSPTHLIKTRGQQVTLRCSPKSGHDTVSWYQQALGQGPQFIFQYYEEEERQRGNFPDRFSGHQFPNYSSELNVNALLLGDSALYLCASSFTISKNIQYFGAGTRLSVL.

The J gene is TRBJ2-7, the V gene TRBV27; 7 bases align to TRBD1. Trimming took 4 bases from V and 3 from J; bases not matched to a gene: 9. Germline CDR1 MNHEY, CDR2 SMNVEV (reference sequence). The CDR3 totals 15 residues. This CDR3 reads CASSSPHRTGYEQYF. The CDR3 nucleotides are TGTGCCAGCAGTTCCCCCCACCGGACAGGCTACGAGCAGTACTTC.